These T cell receptor beta chains were read from a single sample in a study of tumor-infiltrating T cells and Merkel cell polyomavirus. Sequenced by immunoSEQ multiplex PCR; TCRdb stores in-frame clones only, minus some. The table shows 20,000 to 30,000 clones, with around nine tenths occurring only once. The sequencing sample was made of lymph node tissue. The source of these receptors is a man aged 50 to 60 with Merkel cell carcinoma. Both conserved end residues are part of each CDR3. A D gene is named only where the DNA matches it firmly. Where a row states a size, it is once, few, many or the class of an expanded clone; other rows omit it.

V gene: TRBV6-1; clone size: few; J gene: TRBJ2-7; D gene: NA; CDR3 DNA: TGTGCCAGCAGTGCCATAGCTTGGGAGCAGTACTTC; CDR3 protein: CASSAIAWEQYF
V gene: TRBV7-9; clone size: NA; J gene: TRBJ1-5; D gene: TRBD1; CDR3 DNA: TGTGCCAGCAGCTTAGTAGGGGGCGACGGTCAGCCCCAGCATTTT; CDR3 protein: CASSLVGGDGQPQHF
V gene: TRBV19; clone size: NA; J gene: TRBJ1-6; D gene: TRBD1; CDR3 DNA: TGTGCCAGTCGTTGGACAGGCCGTTATGAGCAGCCCCTCCACTTT; CDR3 protein: CASRWTGRYEQPLHF
V gene: TRBV12-1; clone size: NA; J gene: TRBJ2-7; D gene: NA; CDR3 DNA: TGTGCCAGCAGCTTTGCTGGTAAAACGGGGACAGGGGACTACGAGCAGTACTTC; CDR3 protein: CASSFAGKTGTGDYEQYF
V gene: TRBV6-5; clone size: once; J gene: TRBJ1-1; D gene: NA; CDR3 DNA: TGTGCCAGCAGCTACGACTGGGGGGGGACTGAAGCTTTCTTT; CDR3 protein: CASSYDWGGTEAFF
V gene: TRBV27; clone size: NA; J gene: TRBJ2-7; D gene: TRBD1; CDR3 DNA: TGTGCCAGCAGGAAGGACAGGGACTACGAGCAGTACTTC; CDR3 protein: CASRKDRDYEQYF
V gene: TRBV10-3; clone size: NA; J gene: TRBJ2-7; D gene: NA; CDR3 DNA: TGTGCCATCAGTGAGAGGCGCCTCGGGAACTACGAGCAGTACTTC; CDR3 protein: CAISERRLGNYEQYF
V gene: TRBV18; clone size: NA; J gene: TRBJ2-2; D gene: TRBD2; CDR3 DNA: TGTGCCAGCTCACCTTTTGTGACTAGCGGGGCGAACACCGGGGAGCTGTTTTTT; CDR3 protein: CASSPFVTSGANTGELFF
V gene: TRBV30; clone size: NA; J gene: TRBJ1-3; D gene: NA; CDR3 DNA: TGTGCCTGGAGTGTACTCGGGTTCTCTGGAAACACCATATATTTT; CDR3 protein: CAWSVLGFSGNTIYF
V gene: TRBV4-2; clone size: NA; J gene: TRBJ2-7; D gene: TRBD2; CDR3 DNA: TGTGCCAGCAGCCCGTCTAGCGGGGGTTACGAGCAGTACTTC; CDR3 protein: CASSPSSGGYEQYF
V gene: TRBV19; clone size: NA; J gene: TRBJ1-5; D gene: NA; CDR3 DNA: TGTGCCAGTATCCCAGGGGATAGCAATCAGCCCCAGCATTTT; CDR3 protein: CASIPGDSNQPQHF
V gene: TRBV7-9; clone size: NA; J gene: TRBJ2-3; D gene: TRBD2; CDR3 DNA: TGTGCCAGCAGCTGGGGCCGGGAGGGCCCGGGAACAGATACGCAGTATTTT; CDR3 protein: CASSWGREGPGTDTQYF
V gene: TRBV7-9; clone size: NA; J gene: TRBJ2-5; D gene: NA; CDR3 DNA: TGTGCCAGCACCCACGTGGCAGAAGAGACCCAGTACTTC; CDR3 protein: CASTHVAEETQYF
V gene: TRBV27; clone size: NA; J gene: TRBJ1-5; D gene: TRBD1; CDR3 DNA: TGTGCCAGCAGTCCTAGACAGGGTGCGAATCGACCCCAGCATTTT; CDR3 protein: CASSPRQGANRPQHF
V gene: TRBV27; clone size: NA; J gene: TRBJ2-3; D gene: TRBD1; CDR3 DNA: TGTGCCAGCAGTTCCCGGGACAGCAGCACAGATACGCAGTATTTT; CDR3 protein: CASSSRDSSTDTQYF
V gene: TRBV15; clone size: NA; J gene: TRBJ2-5; D gene: TRBD2; CDR3 DNA: TGTGCCACCAGCAGAGGGGGGTCTAGCGGGAGAGGAGAGACCCAGTACTTC; CDR3 protein: CATSRGGSSGRGETQYF
V gene: TRBV30; clone size: NA; J gene: TRBJ2-1; D gene: TRBD2; CDR3 DNA: TGTGCCTGGAGTATAGGGACTAGCGGATTGATCTACAATGAGCAGTTCTTC; CDR3 protein: CAWSIGTSGLIYNEQFF
V gene: TRBV7-2; clone size: NA; J gene: TRBJ2-5; D gene: NA; CDR3 DNA: TGTGCCAGCAGCCCCAGAAGTCGCGGGGCCCAAGAGACCCAGTACTTC; CDR3 protein: CASSPRSRGAQETQYF
V gene: TRBV30; clone size: once; J gene: TRBJ2-5; D gene: NA; CDR3 DNA: TGTGCCTGGAGTGTGGACTTAAAAGAGACCCAGTACTTC; CDR3 protein: CAWSVDLKETQYF
V gene: TRBV27; clone size: NA; J gene: TRBJ1-1; D gene: NA; CDR3 DNA: TGTGCCAGCAGACTGACAGGCGGCGCTCGAGCTTTCTTT; CDR3 protein: CASRLTGGARAFF
V gene: TRBV19; clone size: NA; J gene: TRBJ2-7; D gene: TRBD1; CDR3 DNA: TGTGCCAGTACGGACAGGGGTGGTTACGAGCAGTACTTC; CDR3 protein: CASTDRGGYEQYF
V gene: TRBV6-5; clone size: NA; J gene: TRBJ2-5; D gene: TRBD1; CDR3 DNA: TGTGCCAGCAGATCCGGGACAGGGCTAGAGACCCAGTACTTC; CDR3 protein: CASRSGTGLETQYF
V gene: TRBV19; clone size: NA; J gene: TRBJ1-5; D gene: TRBD1; CDR3 DNA: TGTGCCAGTAGTATGACCCCGGGACAGGTCACATATAGCAATCAGCCCCAGCATTTT; CDR3 protein: CASSMTPGQVTYSNQPQHF
V gene: TRBV4-2; clone size: few; J gene: TRBJ1-6; D gene: NA; CDR3 DNA: TGTGCCAGCAGCCTCGATAATTCACCCCTCCACTTT; CDR3 protein: CASSLDNSPLHF
V gene: TRBV28; clone size: NA; J gene: TRBJ1-3; D gene: NA; CDR3 DNA: TGTGCCAGTCGAGAGTCAGGCCTTGCTGGAAACACCATATATTTT; CDR3 protein: CASRESGLAGNTIYF
V gene: TRBV7-2; clone size: NA; J gene: TRBJ1-2; D gene: TRBD1; CDR3 DNA: TGTGCCAGCAGCTCCAACGCAGGGGGCAGCTATGGCTACACCTTC; CDR3 protein: CASSSNAGGSYGYTF
V gene: TRBV25-1; clone size: NA; J gene: TRBJ2-5; D gene: NA; CDR3 DNA: TGTGCCAGCAGCCAGGACTCACAAGAGACCCAGTACTTC; CDR3 protein: CASSQDSQETQYF
V gene: TRBV5-8; clone size: few; J gene: TRBJ2-7; D gene: NA; CDR3 DNA: TGTGCCAGCAGCTTGGTTCAGGGTGCCTACGAGCAGTACTTC; CDR3 protein: CASSLVQGAYEQYF
V gene: TRBV5-6; clone size: NA; J gene: TRBJ2-7; D gene: TRBD1; CDR3 DNA: TGTGCCAGCAGCTTGGATGGGGGAACAGGGGTAACCTACGAGCAGTACTTC; CDR3 protein: CASSLDGGTGVTYEQYF
V gene: TRBV5-4; clone size: NA; J gene: TRBJ2-1; D gene: TRBD1; CDR3 DNA: TGTGCCAGCAGCCCCCGGACAGGGACCCCCTACAATGAGCAGTTCTTC; CDR3 protein: CASSPRTGTPYNEQFF
V gene: TRBV14; clone size: NA; J gene: TRBJ1-1; D gene: NA; CDR3 DNA: TGTGCCAGCAGCCAAGTGGCAGGGCGGACTGAAGCTTTCTTT; CDR3 protein: CASSQVAGRTEAFF
V gene: TRBV10-3; clone size: NA; J gene: TRBJ2-1; D gene: TRBD2; CDR3 DNA: TGTGCCATCAGTGAGGGCGGGGGGGGGCATGAGCAGTTCTTC; CDR3 protein: CAISEGGGGHEQFF
V gene: TRBV28; clone size: NA; J gene: TRBJ2-1; D gene: NA; CDR3 DNA: TGTGCCAGCAGTTTAGAGGCGGTTCTCGGGCAGTTCTTC; CDR3 protein: CASSLEAVLGQFF
V gene: TRBV7-8; clone size: NA; J gene: TRBJ2-7; D gene: TRBD2; CDR3 DNA: TGTGCCAGCAGCTTAGCGATGGGCGGGAGCTCCTACGAGCAGTACTTC; CDR3 protein: CASSLAMGGSSYEQYF
V gene: TRBV25-1; clone size: NA; J gene: TRBJ2-3; D gene: TRBD2; CDR3 DNA: TGTGCCAGCAGTGATAGCGGGGGCCTAGCGGGGACGCAGTATTTT; CDR3 protein: CASSDSGGLAGTQYF
V gene: TRBV19; clone size: NA; J gene: TRBJ2-6; D gene: NA; CDR3 DNA: TGTGCCAGTAGTTCCCATACAGGGTTCCCTGGGGCCAACGTCCTGACTTTC; CDR3 protein: CASSSHTGFPGANVLTF
V gene: TRBV7-3; clone size: NA; J gene: TRBJ2-7; D gene: NA; CDR3 DNA: TGTGCCAGCAGCTTAACTCAGAACTACGAGCAGTACTTC; CDR3 protein: CASSLTQNYEQYF
V gene: TRBV5-1; clone size: NA; J gene: TRBJ1-3; D gene: TRBD1; CDR3 DNA: TGCGCCAGCAGCGGTGGACAGGACGGGAACACCATATATTTT; CDR3 protein: CASSGGQDGNTIYF
V gene: TRBV23-1; clone size: NA; J gene: TRBJ2-2; D gene: TRBD1; CDR3 DNA: TGCGCCAGCAGTCCTAGGACAGGGGGCGACGGGGAGCTGTTTTTT; CDR3 protein: CASSPRTGGDGELFF
V gene: TRBV28; clone size: NA; J gene: TRBJ2-2; D gene: TRBD1; CDR3 DNA: TGTGCCAGCCGAGGGGCAGGGGGCACCGGGGAGCTGTTTTTT; CDR3 protein: CASRGAGGTGELFF
V gene: TRBV28; clone size: NA; J gene: TRBJ2-7; D gene: NA; CDR3 DNA: TGTGCCAGCAGTTTATCCGGTGATTTCTACGAGCAGTACTTC; CDR3 protein: CASSLSGDFYEQYF